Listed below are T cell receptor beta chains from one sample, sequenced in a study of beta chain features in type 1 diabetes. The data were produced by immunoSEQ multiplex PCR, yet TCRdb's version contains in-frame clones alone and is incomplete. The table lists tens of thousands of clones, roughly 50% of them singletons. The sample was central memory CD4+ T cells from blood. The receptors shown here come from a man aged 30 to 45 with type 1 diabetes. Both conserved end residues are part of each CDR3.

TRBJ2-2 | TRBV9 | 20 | CASSPSKGLAGRANTGELFF
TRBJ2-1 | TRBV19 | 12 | CASRDTYNEQFF
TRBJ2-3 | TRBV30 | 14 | CAWTRILGTDTQYF
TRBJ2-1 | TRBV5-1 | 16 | CASSLAAGGTLNEQFF
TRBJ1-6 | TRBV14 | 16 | CASSPPGQGRTSPLHF
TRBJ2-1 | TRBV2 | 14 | CATENQGTGVEQFF
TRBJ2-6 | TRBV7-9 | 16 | CAPTGTGVNGANVLTF
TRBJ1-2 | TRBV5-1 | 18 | CASSPLTGQGVTGYGYTF
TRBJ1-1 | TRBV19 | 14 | CASSATGKNTEAFF
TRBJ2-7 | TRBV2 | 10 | CASGPYEQYF
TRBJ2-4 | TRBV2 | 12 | CASSESSGGQYF
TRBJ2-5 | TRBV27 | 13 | CASSLGLRETQYF
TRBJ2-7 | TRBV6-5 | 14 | CASSVQGATYEQYF
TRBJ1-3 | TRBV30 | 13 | CAWSVHSGNTIYF
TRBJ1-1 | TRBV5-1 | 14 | CASSRTGLDTEAFF
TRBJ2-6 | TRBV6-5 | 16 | CASSYRGTTGANVLTF
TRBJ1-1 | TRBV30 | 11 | CAWSSGAEAFF
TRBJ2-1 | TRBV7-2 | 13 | CASSLEQYNEQFF
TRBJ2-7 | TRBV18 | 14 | CASSQRDSSYEQYF
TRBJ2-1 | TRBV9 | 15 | CASSLSGTGSNEQFF
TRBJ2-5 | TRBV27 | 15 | CASSVGQGAWETQYF
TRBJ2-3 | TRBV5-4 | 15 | CASSPARFSTDTQYF
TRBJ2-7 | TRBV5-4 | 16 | CASIAPLWSPHYEQYF
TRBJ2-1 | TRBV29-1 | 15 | CSVPNGLAGGDEQFF
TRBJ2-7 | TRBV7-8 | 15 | CASSSPFGTIYEQYF
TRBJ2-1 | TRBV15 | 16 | CATSRDPLAAYNEQFF
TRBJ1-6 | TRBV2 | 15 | CASSEVAGAGSPLHF
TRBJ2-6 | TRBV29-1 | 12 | CSVFSGANVLTF
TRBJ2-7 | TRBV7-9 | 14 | CASSFRQGANEQYF
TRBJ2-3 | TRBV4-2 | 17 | CASSQGGGRGNTDTQYF
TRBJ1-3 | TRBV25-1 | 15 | CASSEYGGSGNTIYF
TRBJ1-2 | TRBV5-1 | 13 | CASSLNSYYGYTF
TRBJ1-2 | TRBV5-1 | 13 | CASSGDGNYGYTF
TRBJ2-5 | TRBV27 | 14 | CASSLTGVSETQYF
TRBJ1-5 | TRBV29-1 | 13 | CSVGDTLNQPQHF
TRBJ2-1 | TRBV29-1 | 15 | CSVTMTSVGYNEQFF
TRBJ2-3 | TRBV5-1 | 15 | CASSKGRTSPDTQYF
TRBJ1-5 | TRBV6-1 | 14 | CASSSTGSNQPQHF
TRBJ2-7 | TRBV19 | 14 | CASRSGGQGAEQYF
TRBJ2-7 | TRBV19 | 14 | CASSFADSSYEQYF
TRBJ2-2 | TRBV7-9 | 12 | CASPRETGELFF
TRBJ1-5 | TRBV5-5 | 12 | CASSLPGGPQHF
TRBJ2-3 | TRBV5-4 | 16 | CASSSSGSRSADTQYF
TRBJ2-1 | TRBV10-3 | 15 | CAISETLAGYNEQFF
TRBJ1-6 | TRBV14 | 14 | CASSQSRRNSPLHF
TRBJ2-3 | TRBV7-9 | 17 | CASSPQRGGSGTDTQYF
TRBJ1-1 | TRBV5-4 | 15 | CASSSNDRPNTEAFF
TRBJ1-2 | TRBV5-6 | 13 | CASSLETAYGYTF
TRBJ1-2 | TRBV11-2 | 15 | CASSPYRGSNYGYTF
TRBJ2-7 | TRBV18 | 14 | CASSPIAGKNEQYF
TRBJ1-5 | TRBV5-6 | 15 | CASSNLDRGNQPQHF